Given below is one T cell receptor delta chain in context. Its antigen is as yet unknown. A read error likely explains why the TCRdb protein, taken from a much larger clone, differs from this DNA's translation at residue 16; the protein shown is translated from the DNA. Bulk repertoires came from Vgamma9/Vdelta2+ or Vdelta2-negative gammadelta T cells flow-sorted from PBMC. This specimen comes from a study of γδ T cells in repeated Plasmodium falciparum infection. Across the study: Malaria-naive adults were infected with P. falciparum NF54 four times over approximately 600 days. Study-wide results and caveats: Malian children's Vdelta2-negative repertoires appeared more expanded and less diverse than Australians'. Over time and infection, Vgamma9/Vdelta2+ repertoires remained highly stable and polyclonal.

This CDR3 is built from 19 residues. The germline CDR1 and CDR2 sequences are TSWWSYY and QGS. TCRdb re-called the multiplex PCR reads using CATT. The sample gives roughly 48,000 delta-chain clones, over 1.5% of which show up once; over 7% is in the top ten. The V gene is TRDV1, the J gene TRDJ1; 11 bases match TRDD3. No J segment appears in TCRdb, so it was assigned here by matching the sequence to germline. Sequencing was carried out using gamma-delta T cells from blood. The TCR originated in a pool of human donors (malaria-infected and uninfected, not separated). CDR3 in amino acids: CALGEPTADWGIGTDRLIF. CDR3 nucleotides: TGTGCTCTTGGGGAACCCACGGCAGACTGGGGGATAGGGACCGATAGACTCATCTTT.